These T cell receptor beta chains were read from a single sample in a study of blood T cell repertoires in COVID-19. Profiled with immunoSEQ multiplex PCR; TCRdb holds only in-frame clones, not every one. The sample holds tens of thousands of clones, 65% to 75% seen once. Sequencing input: peripheral blood. The receptors here all came from a woman aged 80 or over with acute or convalescent COVID-19. The CDR3 runs from the conserved cysteine through the conserved F or W. D genes are given only for firm matches. Size tells how often a clone was seen (once, few, many) or the class of an expanded clone, and some rows leave it out.

clone_size	cdr3_length	j_call	v_call	d_call	cdr3_aa	cdr3_nt
few	12	TRBJ2-2	TRBV5-1	.	CASRANTGELFF	TGCGCCAGCAGGGCTAACACCGGGGAGCTGTTTTTT
medium-sized	14	TRBJ2-7	TRBV7-2	TRBD2	CASSSLAGTYEQYF	TGTGCCAGCAGCTCACTAGCGGGGACCTACGAGCAGTACTTC
.	15	TRBJ2-7	TRBV28	.	CASSLPPAGYYEQYF	TGTGCCAGCAGTTTACCCCCGGCAGGGTACTACGAGCAGTACTTC
few	15	TRBJ1-6	TRBV5-1	TRBD1	CASSSGDRGNSPLHF	TGCGCCAGCAGCTCGGGGGACAGGGGTAATTCACCCCTCCACTTT
.	15	TRBJ1-5	TRBV30	TRBD1	CAWRVGTGGDQPQHF	TGTGCCTGGAGGGTCGGGACAGGGGGCGATCAGCCCCAGCATTTT
.	18	TRBJ1-5	TRBV6-2/TRBV6-3	.	CASSYSMGVGTGNQPQHF	TGTGCCAGCAGTTACTCGATGGGAGTCGGCACAGGCAATCAGCCCCAGCATTTT
.	15	TRBJ1-5	TRBV7-2	.	CASSLVGGSNQPQHF	TGTGCCAGCAGCTTAGTGGGAGGTAGCAATCAGCCCCAGCATTTT
.	14	TRBJ2-7	TRBV11-3	TRBD2	CASAPGSGSYEQYF	TGTGCCAGCGCTCCGGGTAGCGGGAGCTACGAGCAGTACTTC
.	14	TRBJ2-7	TRBV27	TRBD2	CASSIREGDYEQYF	TGTGCCAGCAGTATACGGGAGGGGGACTACGAGCAGTACTTC
.	19	TRBJ2-1	TRBV6-2/TRBV6-3	TRBD2	CASSPIPGLAGGAYNEQFF	TGTGCCAGCAGCCCAATCCCGGGACTAGCGGGAGGTGCCTACAATGAGCAGTTCTTC
.	15	TRBJ2-2	TRBV2	TRBD2	CASSRLAGDTGELFF	TGTGCCAGCAGTCGACTAGCGGGAGACACCGGGGAGCTGTTTTTT
.	13	TRBJ2-5	TRBV28	.	CASSFRGVRPQYF	TGTGCCAGCAGTTTCAGGGGAGTCCGTCCCCAGTACTTC
once	14	TRBJ1-4	TRBV27	TRBD1	CASSSDRGVPTLFF	TGTGCCAGCAGTTCCGACAGGGGGGTCCCAACTTTGTTTTTT
.	18	TRBJ2-5	TRBV6-1	TRBD2	CASSDGLAGGWYQETQYF	TGTGCCAGCAGTGACGGACTAGCGGGAGGGTGGTACCAAGAGACCCAGTACTTC
once	16	TRBJ2-7	TRBV28	TRBD1	CASSPRAGTGVSEQYF	TGTGCCAGCAGTCCTCGGGCGGGGACAGGGGTCTCCGAGCAGTACTTC
.	19	TRBJ2-1	TRBV5-8	TRBD2	CASSDRGARTSGSPFVRFF	TGTGCCAGCAGCGACCGAGGGGCCCGGACTAGCGGGAGCCCCTTCGTTCGGTTCTTC
.	13	TRBJ1-5	TRBV11-2	.	CASSLGRNQPQHF	TGTGCCAGCAGCTTAGGCCGGAATCAGCCCCAGCATTTT
.	16	TRBJ2-1	TRBV7-8	TRBD2	CASSFLSGIFYNEQFF	TGTGCCAGCAGCTTTCTAAGCGGGATATTCTACAATGAGCAGTTCTTC
.	16	TRBJ1-2	TRBV4-3	.	CASSQEAGGFGYGYTF	TGCGCCAGCAGCCAAGAAGCTGGGGGCTTTGGCTATGGCTACACCTTC
.	15	TRBJ2-7	TRBV19	TRBD2	CASSIVLAGDYEQYF	TGTGCCAGTAGTATAGTTCTAGCGGGAGACTACGAGCAGTACTTC
.	15	TRBJ2-3	TRBV19	.	CASSMQGWNRDTQYF	TGTGCCAGTAGTATGCAGGGGTGGAATCGAGATACGCAGTATTTT
.	15	TRBJ2-6	TRBV28	.	CASSFLRSGANVLTF	TGTGCCAGCAGTTTCCTCCGCTCTGGGGCCAACGTCCTGACTTTC
many	13	TRBJ2-3	TRBV7-2	.	CASSLVSTDTQYF	TGTGCCAGCAGCTTAGTCAGTACAGATACGCAGTATTTT
.	19	TRBJ2-7	TRBV5-4	TRBD2	CASSSPRGSGRAGSYEQYF	TGTGCCAGCAGCTCCCCCCGGGGAAGCGGGAGGGCCGGCTCCTACGAGCAGTACTTC
.	15	TRBJ2-1	TRBV7-2	TRBD2	CASSLLLAGGGEQFF	TGTGCCAGCAGCTTATTGTTGGCGGGCGGGGGTGAGCAGTTCTTC
few	14	TRBJ2-1	TRBV6-5	.	CASSFDSISNEQFF	TGTGCCAGCAGTTTCGACTCCATAAGCAATGAGCAGTTCTTC
few	14	TRBJ1-6	TRBV28	.	CASSLGGINSPLHF	TGTGCCAGCAGCCTCGGGGGGATCAATTCACCCCTCCACTTT
.	14	TRBJ1-2	TRBV7-2	TRBD1	CASSLGPGQGLMTF	TGTGCCAGCAGCTTAGGCCCGGGACAGGGTCTTATGACCTTC
few	15	TRBJ1-1	TRBV28	.	CASSRTSGRVTEAFF	TGTGCCAGCAGTCGTACGTCAGGGAGGGTCACTGAAGCTTTCTTT
.	14	TRBJ2-1	TRBV10-2	TRBD2	CASNLAGGGNEQFF	TGCGCCAGCAACCTAGCGGGAGGGGGTAATGAGCAGTTCTTC